This is a list of T cell receptor beta chains from one sample in a study of blood T cell repertoires in COVID-19. Libraries were prepared by immunoSEQ multiplex PCR; TCRdb keeps only in-frame clonotypes and omits some of them. The sample lists some 170,000 clones, 84% occurring once. Sequenced input: peripheral blood. All receptors derive from a woman of 80 years or more with acute or convalescent COVID-19. CDR3s leave out the opening cysteine and the closing phenylalanine or tryptophan.

>TRBV5-1|13
ASTLSPSEPHAQY
>TRBV18|13
ASSPRTESNYGYT
>TRBV6-1|13
ASSEWGTGIYEQY
>TRBV7-2|12
ASSPGGMQETQY
>TRBV7-2|13
ASRLAGGPPNEQF
>TRBV11-2|12
ASSPGTGGTTQY
>TRBV19|12
ASSYRGEINEQY
>TRBV7-2|12
ASSWDSLNTEAF
>TRBV6-2/TRBV6-3|11
ASSPIRAGKLF
>TRBV28|15
ASSLRTSGRSYNEQF
>TRBV7-3|12
ASSPRLSTDTQY
>TRBV19|11
ASRDRGFTEAF
>TRBV9|14
ASSVAVGQAYNEQF
>TRBV7-3|11
ASSLIGGQGSY